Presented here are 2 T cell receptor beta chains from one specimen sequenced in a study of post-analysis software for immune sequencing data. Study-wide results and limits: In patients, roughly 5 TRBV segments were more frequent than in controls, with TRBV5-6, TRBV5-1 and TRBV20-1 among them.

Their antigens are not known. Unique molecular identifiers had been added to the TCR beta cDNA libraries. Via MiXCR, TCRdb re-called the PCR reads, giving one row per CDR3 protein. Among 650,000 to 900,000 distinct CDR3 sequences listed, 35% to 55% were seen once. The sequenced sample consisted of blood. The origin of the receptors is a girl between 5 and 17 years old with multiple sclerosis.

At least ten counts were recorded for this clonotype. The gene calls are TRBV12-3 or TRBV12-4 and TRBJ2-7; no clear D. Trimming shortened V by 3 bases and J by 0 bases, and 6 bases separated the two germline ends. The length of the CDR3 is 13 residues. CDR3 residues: CASSFLDSYEQYF. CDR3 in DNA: TGTGCCAGCAGTTTTCTGGACTCCTACGAGCAGTACTTC.

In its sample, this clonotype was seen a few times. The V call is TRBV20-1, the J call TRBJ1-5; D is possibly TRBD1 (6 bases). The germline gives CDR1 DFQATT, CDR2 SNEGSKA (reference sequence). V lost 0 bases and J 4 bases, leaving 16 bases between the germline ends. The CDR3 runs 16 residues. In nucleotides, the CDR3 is TGCAGTGCTAGAGATCTGTCGGGGGCAAGGAATCAGCCCCAGCATTTT. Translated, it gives CSARDLSGARNQPQHF.